This entry features one T cell receptor (beta chain) sequence. Its specificity is not known. CDR1 and CDR2 (germline): SGHRS, YFSETQ. The CDR3 sequence is 14 residues long. V dropped 0 bases and J dropped 10; count of bases not matched to a gene: 3. Libraries were prepared by immunoSEQ multiplex PCR; TCRdb keeps only in-frame clonotypes and omits some of them. Among fewer than 90,000 clones listed, about 87% were seen once. This sample was taken from a study of OX40 agonist ivuxolimab in advanced cancers. Whole-study results and caveats: CD4+ and CD8+ blood T cells expanded clonally by week 6 at 0.1 to 3.0 mg/kg.

This receptor was taken from an adult with an advanced solid tumor such as melanoma, head and neck, liver or kidney cancer. This specimen consisted of CD4+ or CD8+ T cells sorted from blood, obtained in a trial of the OX40 agonist ivuxolimab. The chain links TRBV5-1 to TRBJ2-1, with TRBD2 matching over 11 bases. The CDR3 DNA sequence: TGCGCCAGCAGCTTGGCGCTAGCGGGGGGAGAGCAGTTCTTC. Its protein is CASSLALAGGEQFF.